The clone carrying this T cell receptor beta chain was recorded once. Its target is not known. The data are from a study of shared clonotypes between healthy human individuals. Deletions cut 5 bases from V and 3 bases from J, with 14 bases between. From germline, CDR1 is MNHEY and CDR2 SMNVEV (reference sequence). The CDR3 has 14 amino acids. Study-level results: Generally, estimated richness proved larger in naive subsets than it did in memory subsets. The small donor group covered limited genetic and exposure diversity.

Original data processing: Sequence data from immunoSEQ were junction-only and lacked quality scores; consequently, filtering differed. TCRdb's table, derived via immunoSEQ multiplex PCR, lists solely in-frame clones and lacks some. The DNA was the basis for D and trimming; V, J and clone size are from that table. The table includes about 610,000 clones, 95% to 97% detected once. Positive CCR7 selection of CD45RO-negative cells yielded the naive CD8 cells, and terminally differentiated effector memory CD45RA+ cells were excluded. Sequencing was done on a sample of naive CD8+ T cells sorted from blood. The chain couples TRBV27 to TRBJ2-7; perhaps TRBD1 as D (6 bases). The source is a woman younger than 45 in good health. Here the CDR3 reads CASSPEGQLYEQYF. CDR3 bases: TGTGCCAGCAGTCCGGAAGGACAGCTCTACGAGCAGTACTTC.